This is a list of T cell receptor beta chains from one sample in a study of blood T cell repertoires in COVID-19. Some clones are missing from TCRdb's copy, which holds only in-frame ones; the method was immunoSEQ multiplex PCR. The repertoire holds 200,000 or so clones, with approximately 79% as singletons. The sequencing sample was made of peripheral blood. The origin of the receptors is a human donor in a cohort sampled during active COVID-19. The CDR3 runs from the conserved cysteine through the conserved F or W. The D gene is left open where the match is weak. Size is omitted from some rows. Given values are once, few, many or a class for expanded clones.

TRBJ2-7 . many TRBV27 TGTGCCAGCAGTTTGGACTTCTCCTACGAGCAGTACTTC CASSLDFSYEQYF
TRBJ2-1 TRBD2 . TRBV18 TGTGCCAGCTCACCAAGCGCGGGAGGGATCAATGAGCAGTTCTTC CASSPSAGGINEQFF
TRBJ1-2 . . TRBV11-2 TGTGCCAGCAGCTTAGTGTCAGGGGACGGCTACACCTTC CASSLVSGDGYTF
TRBJ1-1 . . TRBV5-8 TGTGCCAGCAGCTTGGTTCCCGGGGGCACTGAAGCTTTCTTT CASSLVPGGTEAFF
TRBJ1-4 TRBD1 . TRBV7-8 TGTGCCAGCAGCTTAGGGGGGACAGGAACTTATGAAAAACTGTTTTTT CASSLGGTGTYEKLFF
TRBJ1-1 TRBD1 few TRBV5-1 TGCGCCAGCAGCTTGGACAGGGGGAACACTGAAGCTTTCTTT CASSLDRGNTEAFF
TRBJ1-2 . once TRBV6-5 TGTGCCAGCAGTTACGCGGGGGCGGGTGGCTACACCTTC CASSYAGAGGYTF
TRBJ1-2 . few TRBV4-1 TGCGCCAGCAGCCCCGGACTATTAGCGAACTATGGCTACACCTTC CASSPGLLANYGYTF
TRBJ2-6 . once TRBV7-9 TGTGCCAGCAGCTCGATAGGGGGATTGGGGGCTGGGGCCAACGTCCTGACTTTC CASSSIGGLGAGANVLTF
TRBJ1-2 . . TRBV9 TGTGCCAGCAGCGTAGGCGGGGTTTATGGCTACACCTTC CASSVGGVYGYTF
TRBJ1-1 TRBD1 . TRBV29-1 TGCAGCGTATTGGGACAGGAAATGAACACTGAAGCTTTCTTT CSVLGQEMNTEAFF
TRBJ2-7 . few TRBV2 TGTGCCAGCAGTGATTACAGGGCGGACGAGCAGTACTTC CASSDYRADEQYF
TRBJ2-7 TRBD2 . TRBV27 TGTGCCAGCAGTTTAGCGGGAGGGTTCTACGAGCAGTACTTC CASSLAGGFYEQYF
TRBJ2-7 TRBD1 . TRBV18 TGTGCCAGCTCACCGACCGGGACAGGATTACACGAGCAGTACTTC CASSPTGTGLHEQYF
TRBJ2-1 . . TRBV6-2/TRBV6-3 TGTGCCAGCAGTTACTTTCGGGAGATCTCCCAGTTCTTC CASSYFREISQFF
TRBJ1-1 . many TRBV3-1/TRBV3-2 TGTGCCAGCAGCCAAGATGGAGGGATGACTGAAGCTTTCTTT CASSQDGGMTEAFF
TRBJ1-2 TRBD1 . TRBV28 TGTGCCAGCAGTGAAGACAGGGGGAGTCGGGTGGGCTACACCTTC CASSEDRGSRVGYTF
TRBJ1-4 . . TRBV11-2 TGTGCCAGCAGCTTAATCGGGGGGAACAATGAAAAACTGTTTTTT CASSLIGGNNEKLFF
TRBJ2-3 . once TRBV23-1 TGCGCCAGCAGTCCCCCTCGTTCGGTACCAGGGACAGATACGCAGTATTTT CASSPPRSVPGTDTQYF
TRBJ2-6 . . TRBV30 TGTGCCTGGTCATCCAGGGTGGGTTCTGGGGCCAACGTCCTGACTTTC CAWSSRVGSGANVLTF
TRBJ1-3 . . TRBV28 TGTGCCAGCAGTTACCGTCGAGGGTCCCTAGACACCATATATTTT CASSYRRGSLDTIYF
TRBJ2-6 . . TRBV10-3 TGTGCCATCAGTAACAGGGAGATTGGCTCTGGGGCCAACGTCCTGACTTTC CAISNREIGSGANVLTF
TRBJ2-3 . . TRBV6-1 TGTGCCAGCAGTGATTGGGCTAGCAGGACAGATACGCAGTATTTT CASSDWASRTDTQYF
TRBJ1-5 TRBD1 few TRBV7-8 TGTGCCAGCAGCGCCTCCGGGACAGGGTATATCAAGCCCCAGCATTTT CASSASGTGYIKPQHF
TRBJ2-7 . . TRBV18 TGTGCCAGCTCACCAGTGCAGGGATTCTACGAGCAGTACTTC CASSPVQGFYEQYF
TRBJ1-4 TRBD1 . TRBV30 TGTGCCTGGCTCAACTTCAGACAGGGGGCTCGAGAAAAACTGTTTTTT CAWLNFRQGAREKLFF
TRBJ2-7 TRBD1 . TRBV18 TGTGCCAGCTCACCACGACAGGGGGCCACAGGGGGCGAGCAGTACTTC CASSPRQGATGGEQYF
TRBJ1-6 TRBD1 . TRBV11-2 TGTGCCAGCAGCCGGGACAGGCTTTCACCCCTCCACTTT CASSRDRLSPLHF
TRBJ1-1 . . TRBV19 TGTGCCAGTAGTGACAGGCTGAACACTGAAGCTTTCTTT CASSDRLNTEAFF
TRBJ1-4 . . TRBV19 TGTGCCACCAACAGGAGAGAAAGTGAAAAACTGTTTTTT CATNRRESEKLFF
TRBJ2-7 TRBD1 . TRBV4-3 TGCGCCAGCAGCCAAGATCAAGGGACAGGTCCTCCCTACGAGCAGTACTTC CASSQDQGTGPPYEQYF
TRBJ1-2 TRBD1 . TRBV30 TGTGCCTGGAGTGTCTCAGGGGGCTATGGCTACACCTTC CAWSVSGGYGYTF
TRBJ1-4 . . TRBV7-9 TGTGCCAGCAGCTTAAATCGGAGAGCAACTAATGAAAAACTGTTTTTT CASSLNRRATNEKLFF
TRBJ2-7 TRBD2 once TRBV5-1 TGCGCCAGCAGCCCAAAGGGACTACCTACCTACGAGCAGTACTTC CASSPKGLPTYEQYF
TRBJ1-1 TRBD1 . TRBV19 TGTGCCAGTAGTGTTACCGACAGGGTTGCTGAAGCTTTCTTT CASSVTDRVAEAFF
TRBJ1-2 TRBD1 . TRBV5-1 TGCGCCAGCAGCCCGGGACAGGGGCCCCTGGAAGGGTATGGCTACACCTTC CASSPGQGPLEGYGYTF
TRBJ2-1 TRBD1 . TRBV18 TGTGCCAGCTCACCAGGACAGGGAGTGGTCAATGAGCAGTTCTTC CASSPGQGVVNEQFF
TRBJ1-1 . . TRBV4-1 TGCGCCAGCCGCCCACCGATGGGGCAGGGCGGTAACACTGAAGCTTTCTTT CASRPPMGQGGNTEAFF
TRBJ2-7 . . TRBV18 TGTGCCAGCTCACTGACAGATTCCTCCTACGAGCAGTACTTC CASSLTDSSYEQYF
TRBJ2-2 TRBD1 . TRBV19 TGTGCCAGTAGTCGACCGGGGACAGGGGGACGGGAGCTGTTTTTT CASSRPGTGGRELFF
TRBJ2-3 . . TRBV19 TGTGCCAGTCGAACCCACCCCACAGGTACGCAGTATTTT CASRTHPTGTQYF
TRBJ2-1 TRBD2 . TRBV6-2/TRBV6-3 TGTGCCAGCAGTTACGGACTAGCGGGAGTGAGTAATGAGCAGTTCTTC CASSYGLAGVSNEQFF
TRBJ2-7 TRBD2 . TRBV25-1 TGTGCCAGCGTAGCCGTTGGGGCGGGAGGGTACTACGAGCAGTACTTC CASVAVGAGGYYEQYF
TRBJ1-5 . . TRBV28 TGTGCCAGCAGCTTCCGGTTCAATCAGCCCCAGCATTTT CASSFRFNQPQHF
TRBJ1-5 TRBD1 few TRBV6-2/TRBV6-3 TGTGCCAGCAGTTCCGGACAGGGGGCTGGCAATCAGCCCCAGCATTTT CASSSGQGAGNQPQHF
TRBJ2-7 . . TRBV27 TGTGCCAGCAGGTTCGGTCGGGAGCAGTACTTC CASRFGREQYF
TRBJ2-7 . . TRBV2 TGTGCCAGCAGGCCCGACAGTAGCTCCTACGAGCAGTACTTC CASRPDSSSYEQYF
TRBJ1-4 TRBD1 . TRBV4-1 TGCGCCAGCAGGGAAAGGGACAGGGAAAAACTGTTTTTT CASRERDREKLFF
TRBJ2-7 . . TRBV18 TGTGCCAGCTCGCCAAACAGGGAGTCCTACGAGCAGTACTTC CASSPNRESYEQYF
TRBJ2-7 . few TRBV7-9 TGTGCCAGCAGCTTAGTGTCATACGAGCAGTACTTC CASSLVSYEQYF
TRBJ2-5 . . TRBV29-1 TGCAGCGTTGGAACAGGGCAAGAGACCCAGTACTTC CSVGTGQETQYF